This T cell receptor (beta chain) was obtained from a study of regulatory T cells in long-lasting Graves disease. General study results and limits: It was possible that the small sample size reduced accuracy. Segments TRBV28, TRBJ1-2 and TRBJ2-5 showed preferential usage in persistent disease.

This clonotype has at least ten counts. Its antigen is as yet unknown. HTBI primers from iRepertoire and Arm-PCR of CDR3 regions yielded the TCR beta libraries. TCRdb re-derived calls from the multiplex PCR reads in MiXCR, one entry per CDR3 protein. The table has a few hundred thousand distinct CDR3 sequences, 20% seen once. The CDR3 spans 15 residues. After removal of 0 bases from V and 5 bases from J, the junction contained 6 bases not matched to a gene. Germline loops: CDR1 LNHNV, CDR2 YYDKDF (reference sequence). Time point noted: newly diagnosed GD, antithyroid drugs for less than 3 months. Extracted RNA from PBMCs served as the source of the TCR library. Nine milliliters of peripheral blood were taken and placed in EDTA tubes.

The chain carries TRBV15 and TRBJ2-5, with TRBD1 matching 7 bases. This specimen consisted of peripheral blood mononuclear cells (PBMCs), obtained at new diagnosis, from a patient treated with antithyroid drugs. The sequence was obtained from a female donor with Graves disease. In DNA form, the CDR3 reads TGTGCCACCAGCAGAGATAAGGGGGCTGAGGAGACCCAGTACTTC. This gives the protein CATSRDKGAEETQYF.